The TCR beta chain under discussion was sequenced for a study of blood T cell repertoires in COVID-19. V was clipped by 5 bases and J by 5 bases; unmatched bases: 3. The germline gives CDR1 LNHDA, CDR2 SQIVND (reference sequence). This CDR3 contains 14 residues. Only in-frame clones appear in the TCRdb table, and some are missing; sequencing was by immunoSEQ multiplex PCR. The data show a few hundred thousand clones, under 95% seen once. This clonotype was obtained from a woman aged 25 to 39 who had recovered from COVID-19. This rearrangement joins TRBV19 to TRBJ1-6, with TRBD1 identical over 7 bases. The sequenced material came from PBMCs or T cells enriched from blood (not recorded which). CDR3 residues: CASSPGQNNSPLHF. For the CDR3, the DNA is TGTGCCAGTAGTCCGGGACAGAATAATTCACCCCTCCACTTT.